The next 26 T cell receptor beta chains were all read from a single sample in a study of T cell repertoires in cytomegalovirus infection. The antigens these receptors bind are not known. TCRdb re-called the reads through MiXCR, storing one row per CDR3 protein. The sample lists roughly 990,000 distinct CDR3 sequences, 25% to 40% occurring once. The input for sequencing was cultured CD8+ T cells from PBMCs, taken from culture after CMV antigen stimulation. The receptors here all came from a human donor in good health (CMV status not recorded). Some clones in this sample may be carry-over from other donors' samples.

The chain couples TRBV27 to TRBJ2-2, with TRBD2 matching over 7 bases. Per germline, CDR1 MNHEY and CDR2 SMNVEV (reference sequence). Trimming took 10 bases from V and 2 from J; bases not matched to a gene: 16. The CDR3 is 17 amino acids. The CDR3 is CATHRERGILNTGELFF. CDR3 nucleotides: TGTGCCACCCACCGCGAGCGGGGCATCCTTAACACCGGGGAGCTGTTTTTT.

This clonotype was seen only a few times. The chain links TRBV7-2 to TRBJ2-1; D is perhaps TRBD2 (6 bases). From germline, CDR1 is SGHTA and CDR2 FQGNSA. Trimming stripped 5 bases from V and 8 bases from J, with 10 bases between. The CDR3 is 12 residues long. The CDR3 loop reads CASSRLEDEQFF. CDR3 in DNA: TGTGCCAGCAGCCGACTAGAGGATGAGCAGTTCTTC.

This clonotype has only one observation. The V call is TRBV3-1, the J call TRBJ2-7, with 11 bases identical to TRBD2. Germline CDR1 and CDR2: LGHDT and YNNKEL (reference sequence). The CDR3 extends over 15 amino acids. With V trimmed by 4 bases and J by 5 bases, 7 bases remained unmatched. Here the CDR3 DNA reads TGTGCCAGCAGCCCCGGGACTAGCGGAAGGGACGAGCAGTACGTC. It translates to CASSPGTSGRDEQYV.

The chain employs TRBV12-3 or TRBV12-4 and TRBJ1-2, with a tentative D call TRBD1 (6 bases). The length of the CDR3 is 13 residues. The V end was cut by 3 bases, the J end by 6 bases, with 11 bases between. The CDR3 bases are TGTGCCAGCAGTTTGGACAGCGGAGATGGCTACACCTTC. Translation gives CASSLDSGDGYTF.

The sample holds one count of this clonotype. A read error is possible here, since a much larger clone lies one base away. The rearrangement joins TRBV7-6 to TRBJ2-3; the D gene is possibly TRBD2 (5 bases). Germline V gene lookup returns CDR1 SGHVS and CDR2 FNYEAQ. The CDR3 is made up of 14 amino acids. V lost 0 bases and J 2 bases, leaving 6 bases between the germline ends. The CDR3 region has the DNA TGTGCCAGCAGCTTAGCTAGCGACACAGATACGCAGTATTTT. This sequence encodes CASSLASDTDTQYF.

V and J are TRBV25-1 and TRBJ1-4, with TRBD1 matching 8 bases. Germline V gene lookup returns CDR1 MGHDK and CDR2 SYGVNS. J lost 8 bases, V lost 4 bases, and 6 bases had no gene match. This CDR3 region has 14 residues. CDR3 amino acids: CASSVQGAREKLFF. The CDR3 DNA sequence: TGTGCCAGCAGTGTCCAGGGGGCGCGAGAAAAACTGTTTTTT.

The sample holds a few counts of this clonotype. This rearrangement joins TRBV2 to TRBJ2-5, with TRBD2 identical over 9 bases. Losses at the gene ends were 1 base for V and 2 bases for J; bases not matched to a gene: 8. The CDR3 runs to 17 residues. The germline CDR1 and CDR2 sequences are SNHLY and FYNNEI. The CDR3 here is CASSEGASGAFQETQYF. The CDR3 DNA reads TGTGCCAGCAGTGAAGGGGCTAGCGGGGCCTTTCAAGAGACCCAGTACTTC. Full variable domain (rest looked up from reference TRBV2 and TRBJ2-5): EPEVTQTPSHQVTQMGQEVILRCVPISNHLYFYWYRQILGQKVEFLVSFYNNEISEKSEIFDDQFSVERPDGSNFTLKIRSTKLEDSAMYFCASSEGASGAFQETQYFGPGTRLLVL.

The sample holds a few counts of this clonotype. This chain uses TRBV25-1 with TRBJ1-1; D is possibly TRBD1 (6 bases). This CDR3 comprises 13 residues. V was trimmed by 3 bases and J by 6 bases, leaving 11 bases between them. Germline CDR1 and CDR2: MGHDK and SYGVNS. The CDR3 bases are TGTGCCAGCAGTGACGTAACAGGGCCTGAAGCTTTCTTT. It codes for CASSDVTGPEAFF.

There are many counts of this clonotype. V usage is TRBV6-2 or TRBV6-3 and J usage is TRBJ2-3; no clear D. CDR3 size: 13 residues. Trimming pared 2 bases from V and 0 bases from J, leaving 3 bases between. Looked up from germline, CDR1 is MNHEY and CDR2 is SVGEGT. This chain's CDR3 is CASSYRSTDTQYF. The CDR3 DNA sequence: TGTGCCAGCAGTTACAGGAGCACAGATACGCAGTATTTT.

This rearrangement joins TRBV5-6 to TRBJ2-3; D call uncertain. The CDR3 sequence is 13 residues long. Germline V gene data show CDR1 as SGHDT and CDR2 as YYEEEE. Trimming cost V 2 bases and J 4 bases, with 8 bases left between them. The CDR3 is CASSFTKPDTQYF. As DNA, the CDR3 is TGTGCCAGCAGCTTCACCAAGCCAGATACGCAGTATTTT.

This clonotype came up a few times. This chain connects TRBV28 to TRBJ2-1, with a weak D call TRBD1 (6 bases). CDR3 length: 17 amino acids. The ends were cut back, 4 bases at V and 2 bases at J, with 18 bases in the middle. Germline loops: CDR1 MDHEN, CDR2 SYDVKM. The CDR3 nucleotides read TGTGCCAGCAGTTATAGGGACACTGGTCCCCCCTACAATGAGCAGTTCTTC. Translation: CASSYRDTGPPYNEQFF.

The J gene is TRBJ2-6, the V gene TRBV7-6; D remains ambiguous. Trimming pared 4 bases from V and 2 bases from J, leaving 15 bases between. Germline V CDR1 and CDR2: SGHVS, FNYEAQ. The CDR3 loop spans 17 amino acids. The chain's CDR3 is CASSSPPRPPGANVLTF. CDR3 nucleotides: TGTGCCAGCAGCTCTCCCCCTAGGCCCCCTGGGGCCAACGTCCTGACTTTC.

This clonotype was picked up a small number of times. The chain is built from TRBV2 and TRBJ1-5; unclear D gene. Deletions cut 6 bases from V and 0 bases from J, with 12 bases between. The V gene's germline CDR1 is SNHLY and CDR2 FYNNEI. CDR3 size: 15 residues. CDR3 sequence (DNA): TGTGCCAGCAGGACTGCGGAGTATAGCAATCAGCCCCAGCATTTT. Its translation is CASRTAEYSNQPQHF.

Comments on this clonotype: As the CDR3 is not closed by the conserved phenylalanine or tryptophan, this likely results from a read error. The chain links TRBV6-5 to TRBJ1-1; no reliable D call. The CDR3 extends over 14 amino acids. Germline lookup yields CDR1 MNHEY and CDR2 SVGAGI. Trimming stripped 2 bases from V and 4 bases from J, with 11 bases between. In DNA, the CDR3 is TGTGCCAGCAGTTACGCCCCTTATTCCACTGAAGCTTTCTCT. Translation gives CASSYAPYSTEAFS.

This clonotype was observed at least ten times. The CDR3 spells CASSPRASYNEQFF. The CDR3 DNA sequence: TGTGCCAGCAGCCCGCGGGCTTCCTACAATGAGCAGTTCTTC. V and J are TRBV7-8 and TRBJ2-1; TRBD2 is a possible D gene (5 bases). Between the trimmed V and J ends, which lost 5 bases and 1 base, there was a span of 9 bases. The CDR3 is made up of 14 amino acids. In germline, CDR1 is SGHVS, CDR2 FQNEAQ.

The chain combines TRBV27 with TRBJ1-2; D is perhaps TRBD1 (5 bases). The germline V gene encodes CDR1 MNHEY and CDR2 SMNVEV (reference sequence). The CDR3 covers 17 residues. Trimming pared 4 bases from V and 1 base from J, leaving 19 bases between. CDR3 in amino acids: CASSSRPRDRYNYGYTF. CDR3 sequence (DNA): TGTGCCAGCAGTTCGAGACCCCGAGACAGATATAACTATGGCTACACCTTC.

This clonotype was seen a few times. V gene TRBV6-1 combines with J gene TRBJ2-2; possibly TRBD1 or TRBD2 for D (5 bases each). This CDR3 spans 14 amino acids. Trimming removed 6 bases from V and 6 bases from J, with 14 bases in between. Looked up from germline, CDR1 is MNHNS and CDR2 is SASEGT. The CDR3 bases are TGTGCCAGCAGGATGGACATCGGGGCCGGGGAGCTGTTTTTT. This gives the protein CASRMDIGAGELFF.

Here the CDR3 reads CASSFYLNSGANVLTF. In DNA, the CDR3 is TGTGCCAGCAGCTTCTATTTAAACTCTGGGGCCAACGTCCTGACTTTC. The chain links TRBV28 to TRBJ2-6; D unresolved. The CDR3 extends over 16 amino acids. Germline loops: CDR1 MDHEN, CDR2 SYDVKM. Trimming took 6 bases from V and 0 from J, leaving 12 bases between them.

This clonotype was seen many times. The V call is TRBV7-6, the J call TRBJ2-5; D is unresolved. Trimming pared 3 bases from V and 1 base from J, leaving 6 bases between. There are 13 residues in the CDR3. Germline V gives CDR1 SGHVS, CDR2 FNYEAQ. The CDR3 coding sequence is TGTGCCAGCAGCTTTGAGCCCCAAGAGACCCAGTACTTC. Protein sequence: CASSFEPQETQYF.

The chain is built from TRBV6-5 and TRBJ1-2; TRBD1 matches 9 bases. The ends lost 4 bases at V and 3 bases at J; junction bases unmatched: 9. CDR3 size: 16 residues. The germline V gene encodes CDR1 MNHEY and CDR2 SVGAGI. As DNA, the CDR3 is TGTGCCAGCAGTTTAACCGGGACAGGGATTTACTATGGCTACACCTTC. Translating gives CASSLTGTGIYYGYTF.

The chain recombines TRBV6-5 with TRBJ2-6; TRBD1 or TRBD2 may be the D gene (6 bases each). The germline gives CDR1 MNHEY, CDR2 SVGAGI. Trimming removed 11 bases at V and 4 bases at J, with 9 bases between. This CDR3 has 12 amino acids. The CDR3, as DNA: TGTGCCGGGGGGCCCGGGGCCAACGTCCTGACTTTC. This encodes CAGGPGANVLTF.

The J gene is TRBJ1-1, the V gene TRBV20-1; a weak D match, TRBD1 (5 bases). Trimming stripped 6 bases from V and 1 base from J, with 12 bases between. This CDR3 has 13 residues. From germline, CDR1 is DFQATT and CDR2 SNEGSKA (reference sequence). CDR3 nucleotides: TGCAGTGCCTGGGGGGGGACGAACACTGAAGCTTTCTTT. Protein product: CSAWGGTNTEAFF.

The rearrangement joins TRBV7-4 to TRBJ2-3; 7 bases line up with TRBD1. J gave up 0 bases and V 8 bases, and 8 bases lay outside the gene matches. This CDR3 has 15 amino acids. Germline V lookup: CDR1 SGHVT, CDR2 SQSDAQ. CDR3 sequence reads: CASSGGPLSTDTQYF. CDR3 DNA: TGTGCCAGCTCAGGGGGACCCCTGAGCACAGATACGCAGTATTTT.

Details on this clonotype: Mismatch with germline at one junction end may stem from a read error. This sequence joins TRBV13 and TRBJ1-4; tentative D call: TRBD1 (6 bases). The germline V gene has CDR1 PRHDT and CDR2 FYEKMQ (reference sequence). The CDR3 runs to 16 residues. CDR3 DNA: TGTGTCAGCAGCTTAGCCTTGGGGGGGCAGGATGAAAAACTGTTTTTT. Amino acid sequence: CVSSLALGGQDEKLFF.

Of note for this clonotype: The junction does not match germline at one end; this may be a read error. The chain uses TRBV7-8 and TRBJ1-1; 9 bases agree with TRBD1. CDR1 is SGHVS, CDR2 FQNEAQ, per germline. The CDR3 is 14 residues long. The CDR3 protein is CASSLVSRDRELSF. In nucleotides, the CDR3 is TGTGCCAGCAGCTTAGTATCCCGGGACAGGGAATTGAGCTTT.

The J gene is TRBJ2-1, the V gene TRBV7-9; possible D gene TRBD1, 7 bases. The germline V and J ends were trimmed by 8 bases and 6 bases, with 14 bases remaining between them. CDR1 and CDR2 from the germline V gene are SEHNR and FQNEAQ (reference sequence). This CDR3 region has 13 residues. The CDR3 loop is CASFRQGGNEQFF. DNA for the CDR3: TGTGCCAGCTTCCGACAGGGAGGCAATGAGCAGTTCTTC.